Listed here are 11 T cell receptor beta chains from one sample, sequenced in a study of T cells in localized non-small cell lung cancer. Using immunoSEQ multiplex PCR, the repertoire was profiled, and TCRdb retains in-frame clones only, with some absent. This sample has approximately 28,000 clones, with 91% found just once. The source material was peripheral blood, sampled before any cancer treatment. The source of these receptors is a female donor older than 55 with stage I lung adenocarcinoma.

The rearrangement links TRBV7-8 to TRBJ1-5, with D possibly matching TRBD1 (6 bases). Trimming stripped 4 bases from V and 2 bases from J, with 15 bases between. This CDR3 spans 16 amino acids. Germline V gene sequence: CDR1 SGHVS, CDR2 FQNEAQ. The CDR3 DNA is TGTGCCAGCAGCTCAGCGGGGGGGGGCGGCAATCAGCCCCAGCATTTT. This sequence encodes CASSSAGGGGNQPQHF.

This chain connects TRBV11-2 to TRBJ1-1; 9 nucleotides agree with TRBD1. CDR1 and CDR2 from the germline V gene are SGHAT and FQNNGV. This CDR3 is built from 18 residues. After removal of 4 bases from V and 5 bases from J, the junction contained 17 bases not matched to a gene. The chain's CDR3 is CASSSRAVNRGRRTEAFF. The CDR3 coding sequence is TGTGCCAGCAGCTCCAGAGCGGTTAACAGGGGGCGAAGGACTGAAGCTTTCTTT.

This chain connects TRBV19 to TRBJ1-1; maybe TRBD1 (6 bases). Germline V gives CDR1 LNHDA, CDR2 SQIVND (reference sequence). V was clipped by 7 bases and J by 5 bases, with 14 bases between them. CDR3 length equals 13 residues. The CDR3 sequence is CASNGGLGTEAFF. The CDR3 bases are TGTGCCAGTAATGGGGGGCTTGGGACTGAAGCTTTCTTT.

The J gene is TRBJ2-6, the V gene TRBV28; TRBD1 or TRBD2 may be the D gene (6 bases each). Germline loops: CDR1 MDHEN, CDR2 SYDVKM. V was cut by 6 bases and J by 0 bases, with 9 bases left in between. CDR3 length: 15 amino acids. In nucleotides, the CDR3 is TGTGCCAGCAGCGGAGGGGGCTCTGGGGCCAACGTCCTGACTTTC. It yields the protein CASSGGGSGANVLTF.

V usage is TRBV6-5 and J usage is TRBJ1-2; a weak D match, TRBD1 (6 bases). Germline CDR1 and CDR2: MNHEY and SVGAGI. CDR3 length: 13 residues. V was trimmed by 4 bases and J by 4 bases, leaving 10 bases between them. CDR3 residues: CASSSSGVYGYTF. CDR3 coding DNA: TGTGCCAGCAGTTCGTCAGGGGTCTATGGCTACACCTTC.

The DNA for the CDR3 is TGTGCCAGCAGTCCCCTGGGACAGCGTGATGGCTACACCTTC. This gives the protein CASSPLGQRDGYTF. The chain joins TRBV6-6 to TRBJ1-2; 7 bases align to TRBD1. Germline V gene lookup returns CDR1 MNHNY and CDR2 SVGAGI (reference sequence). The ends lost 5 bases at V and 6 bases at J; junction bases unmatched: 9. The CDR3 is 14 amino acids.

In this sample, this clone turned up once. The J gene is TRBJ1-5, the V gene TRBV18; D is possibly TRBD1 (6 bases). The CDR3 covers 14 residues. V was cut by 6 bases and J by 7 bases, with 16 bases left in between. From germline, CDR1 is KGHSH and CDR2 LQKENI. CDR3 DNA: TGTGCCAGCTCCCTAGACAGGCCCCCCCAGCCCCAGCATTTT. Its protein product is CASSLDRPPQPQHF.

The gene calls are TRBV10-3 and TRBJ2-1; D is possibly TRBD2 (6 bases). Germline-derived CDR1 and CDR2 are ENHRY and SYGVKD. Trimming stripped 8 bases from V and 7 bases from J, with 18 bases between. The CDR3 length is 14 residues. The DNA of the CDR3 is TGTGCCATCGGTCTTGGACTAACGGGGAATGAGCAGTTCTTC. The encoded protein is CAIGLGLTGNEQFF.

The chain has TRBV4-1 and TRBJ2-3; 12 bases line up with TRBD2. This CDR3 comprises 16 residues. The germline V gene has CDR1 MGHRA and CDR2 YSYEKL. The trim removed 4 bases at V and 5 bases at J, leaving 7 bases unmatched. CDR3 in DNA: TGCGCCAGCAGCCGTCTAGCGGGGGGGCCAAGAGATACGCAGTATTTT. Translation: CASSRLAGGPRDTQYF.

V gene TRBV5-1 combines with J gene TRBJ1-2; D might be TRBD1 (6 bases). Per germline, CDR1 SGHRS and CDR2 YFSETQ. The CDR3 is 16 residues long. The V end was cut by 4 bases, the J end by 1 base, with 17 bases between. CDR3 in DNA: TGCGCCAGCAGCCCTGGACAGAGTTCTCATAACTATGGCTACACCTTC. It is translated as CASSPGQSSHNYGYTF.

V gene TRBV6-1 combines with J gene TRBJ1-2; D gene ambiguous. The V and J ends lost 9 bases and 3 bases respectively, with 20 bases between them. Germline-derived CDR1 and CDR2 are MNHNS and SASEGT. The CDR3 covers 15 residues. In DNA form, the CDR3 reads TGTGCCAGTAAAGTGGGAACGAGCAGAGACTATGGCTACACCTTC. As protein: CASKVGTSRDYGYTF.